This TCR beta chain was sequenced during a study of T cell responses to AZD1222 COVID-19 vaccine. Study-level findings and limits: Baseline seropositivity characterized only a handful of AZD1222 recipients. Epitopes outside B.1.351 and B.1.1.7 mutated regions reportedly drew nearly half of spike TCRs.

This clone has only a few counts. The antigen is unknown. Trimming stripped 0 bases from V and 2 bases from J, with 13 bases between. Germline V CDR1 and CDR2: SGHNT, YYREEE (reference sequence). The CDR3 is 16 residues long. Data came from immunoSEQ multiplex PCR; TCRdb stores just in-frame clones and leaves some out. The repertoire holds around 44,000 clones, with 80% to 90% as singletons. This TCR was recovered from an adult who received the AZD1222 COVID-19 vaccine. Sample: peripheral blood, taken 28 days after the second AZD1222 dose. The chain recombines TRBV5-4 with TRBJ2-3; D remains unclear. CDR3 DNA sequence: TGTGCCAGCAGCTTGGACCCGTCGAGGAACACAGATACGCAGTATTTT. It is translated as CASSLDPSRNTDTQYF.